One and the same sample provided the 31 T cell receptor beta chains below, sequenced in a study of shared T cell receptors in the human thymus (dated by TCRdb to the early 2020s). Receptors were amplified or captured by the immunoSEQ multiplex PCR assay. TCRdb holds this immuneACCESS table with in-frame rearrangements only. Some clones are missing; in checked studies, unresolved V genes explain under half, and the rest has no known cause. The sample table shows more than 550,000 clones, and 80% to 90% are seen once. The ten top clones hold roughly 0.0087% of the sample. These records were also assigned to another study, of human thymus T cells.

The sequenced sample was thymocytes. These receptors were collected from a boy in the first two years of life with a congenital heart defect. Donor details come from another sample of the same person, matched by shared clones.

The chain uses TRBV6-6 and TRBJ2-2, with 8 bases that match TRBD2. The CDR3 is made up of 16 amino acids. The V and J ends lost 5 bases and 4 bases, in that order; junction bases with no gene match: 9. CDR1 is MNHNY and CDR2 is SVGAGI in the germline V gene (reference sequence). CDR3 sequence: CASSHTSGGSTGELFF. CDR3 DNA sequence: TGTGCCAGCAGTCATACTAGCGGAGGAAGCACCGGGGAGCTGTTTTTT.

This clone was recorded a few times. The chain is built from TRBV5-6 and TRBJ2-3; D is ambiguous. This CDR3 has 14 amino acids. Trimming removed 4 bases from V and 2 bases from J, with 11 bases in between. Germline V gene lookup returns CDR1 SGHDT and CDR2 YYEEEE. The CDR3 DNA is TGTGCCAGCAGCCCCGACTTGAACACAGATACGCAGTATTTT. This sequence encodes CASSPDLNTDTQYF.

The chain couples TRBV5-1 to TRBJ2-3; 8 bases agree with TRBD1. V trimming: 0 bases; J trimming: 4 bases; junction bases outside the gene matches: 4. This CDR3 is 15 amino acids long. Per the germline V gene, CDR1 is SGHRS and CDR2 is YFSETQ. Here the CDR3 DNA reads TGCGCCAGCAGCTTGGAGGACAGGGATGCAGATACGCAGTATTTT. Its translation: CASSLEDRDADTQYF.

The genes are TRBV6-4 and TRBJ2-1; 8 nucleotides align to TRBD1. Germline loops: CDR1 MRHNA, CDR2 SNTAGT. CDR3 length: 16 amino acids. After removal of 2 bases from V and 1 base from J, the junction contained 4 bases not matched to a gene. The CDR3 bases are TGTGCCAGCAGTGACCGGGACAGGTCTTCCTACAATGAGCAGTTCTTC. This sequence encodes CASSDRDRSSYNEQFF.

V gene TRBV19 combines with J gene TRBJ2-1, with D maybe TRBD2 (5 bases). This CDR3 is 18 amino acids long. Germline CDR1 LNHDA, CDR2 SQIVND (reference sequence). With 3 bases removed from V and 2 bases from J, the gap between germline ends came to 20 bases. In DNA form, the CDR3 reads TGTGCCAGTAGTATGGCCCCCTCGAGCGGAGATCCCTACAATGAGCAGTTCTTC. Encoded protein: CASSMAPSSGDPYNEQFF. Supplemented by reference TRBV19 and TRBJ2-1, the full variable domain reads DGGITQSPKYLFRKEGQNVTLSCEQNLNHDAMYWYRQDPGQGLRLIYYSQIVNDFQKGDIAEGYSVSREKKESFPLTVTSAQKNPTAFYLCASSMAPSSGDPYNEQFFGPGTRLTVL.

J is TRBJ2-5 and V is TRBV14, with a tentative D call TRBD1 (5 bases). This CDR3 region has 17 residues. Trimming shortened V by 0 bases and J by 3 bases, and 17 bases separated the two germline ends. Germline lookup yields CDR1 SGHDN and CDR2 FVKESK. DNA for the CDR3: TGTGCCAGCAGCCAAGAGGGCGAATCAGGGTGTGAAGAGACCCAGTACTTC. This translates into CASSQEGESGCEETQYF.

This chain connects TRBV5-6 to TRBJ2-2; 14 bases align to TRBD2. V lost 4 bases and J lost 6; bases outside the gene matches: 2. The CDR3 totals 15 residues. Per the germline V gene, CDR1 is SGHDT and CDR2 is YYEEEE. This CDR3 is CASSGTSGGPGELFF. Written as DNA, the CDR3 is TGTGCCAGCAGCGGGACTAGCGGGGGTCCCGGGGAGCTGTTTTTT.

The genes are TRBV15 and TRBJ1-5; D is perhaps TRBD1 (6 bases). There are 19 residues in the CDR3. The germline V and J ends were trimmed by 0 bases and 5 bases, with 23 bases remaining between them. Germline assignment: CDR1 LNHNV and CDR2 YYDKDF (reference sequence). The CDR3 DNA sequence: TGTGCCACCAGCAGAGATACAACCAAAACCGACAGGTCTTATCAGCCCCAGCATTTT. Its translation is CATSRDTTKTDRSYQPQHF.

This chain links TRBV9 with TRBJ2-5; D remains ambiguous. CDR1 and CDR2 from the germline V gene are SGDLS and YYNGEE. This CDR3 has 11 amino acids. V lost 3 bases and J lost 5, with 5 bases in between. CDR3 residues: CASSDGETQYF. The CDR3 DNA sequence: TGTGCCAGCAGCGACGGGGAGACCCAGTACTTC.

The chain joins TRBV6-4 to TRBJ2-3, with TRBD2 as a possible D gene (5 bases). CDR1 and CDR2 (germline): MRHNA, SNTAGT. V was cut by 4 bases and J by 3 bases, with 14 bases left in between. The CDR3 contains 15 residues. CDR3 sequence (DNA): TGTGCCAGCAGTGTAGGAGGATCTTTGACAGATACGCAGTATTTT. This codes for CASSVGGSLTDTQYF.

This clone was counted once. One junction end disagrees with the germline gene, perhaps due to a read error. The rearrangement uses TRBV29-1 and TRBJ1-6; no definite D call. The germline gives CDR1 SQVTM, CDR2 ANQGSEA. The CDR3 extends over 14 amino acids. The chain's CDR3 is CSSRVSSSNSPLHF. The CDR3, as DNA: TGCAGCTCCCGAGTTTCCTCCTCTAATTCACCCCTCCACTTT. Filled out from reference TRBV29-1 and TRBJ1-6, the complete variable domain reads SAVISQKPSRDICQRGTSLTIQCQVDSQVTMMFWYRQQPGQSLTLIATANQGSEATYESGFVIDKFPISRPNLTFSTLTVSNMSPEDSSIYLCSSRVSSSNSPLHFGNGTRLTVT.

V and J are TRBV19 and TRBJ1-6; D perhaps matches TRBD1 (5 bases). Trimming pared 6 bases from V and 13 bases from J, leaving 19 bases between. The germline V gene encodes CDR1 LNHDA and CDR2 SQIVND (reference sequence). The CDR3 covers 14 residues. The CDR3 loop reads CASRLDGGGNPLHF. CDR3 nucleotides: TGTGCCAGTAGGCTGGACGGGGGGGGAAATCCCCTCCACTTT.

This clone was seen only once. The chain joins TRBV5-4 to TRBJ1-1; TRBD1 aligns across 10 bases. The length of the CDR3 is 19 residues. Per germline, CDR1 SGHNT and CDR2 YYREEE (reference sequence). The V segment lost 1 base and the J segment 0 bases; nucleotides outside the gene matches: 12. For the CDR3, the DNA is TGTGCCAGCAGCTTGTCCTCCGGGGACAGGGGTCCGCTGAACACTGAAGCTTTCTTT. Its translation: CASSLSSGDRGPLNTEAFF.

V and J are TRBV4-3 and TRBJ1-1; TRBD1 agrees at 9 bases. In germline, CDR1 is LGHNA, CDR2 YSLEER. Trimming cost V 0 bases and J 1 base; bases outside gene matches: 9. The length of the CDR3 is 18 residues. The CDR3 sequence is CASSQEGPPGQGNTEAFF. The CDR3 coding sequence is TGCGCCAGCAGCCAAGAAGGGCCTCCGGGACAGGGGAACACTGAAGCTTTCTTT.

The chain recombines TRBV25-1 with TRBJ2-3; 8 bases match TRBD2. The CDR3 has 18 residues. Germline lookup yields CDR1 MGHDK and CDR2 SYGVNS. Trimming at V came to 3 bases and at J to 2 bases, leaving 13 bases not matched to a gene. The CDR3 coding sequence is TGTGCCAGCAGTGATCTAGGTATTAGCGGGGTAAACACAGATACGCAGTATTTT. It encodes CASSDLGISGVNTDTQYF. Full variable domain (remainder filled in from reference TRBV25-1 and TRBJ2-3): EADIYQTPRYLVIGTGKKITLECSQTMGHDKMYWYQQDPGMELHLIHYSYGVNSTEKGDLSSESTVSRIRTEHFPLTLESARPSHTSQYLCASSDLGISGVNTDTQYFGPGTRLTVL.

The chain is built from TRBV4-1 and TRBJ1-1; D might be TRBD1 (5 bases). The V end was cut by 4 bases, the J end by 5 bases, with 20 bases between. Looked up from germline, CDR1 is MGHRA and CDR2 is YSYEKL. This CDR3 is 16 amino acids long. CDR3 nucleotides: TGCGCCAGCAGCCCTATAGACAGCCTAGTAGGGACTGAAGCTTTCTTT. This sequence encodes CASSPIDSLVGTEAFF.

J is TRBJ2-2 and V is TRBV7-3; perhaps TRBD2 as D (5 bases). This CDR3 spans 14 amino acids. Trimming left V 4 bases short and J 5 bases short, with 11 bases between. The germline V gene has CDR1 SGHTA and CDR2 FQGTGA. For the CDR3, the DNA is TGTGCCAGCAGCTCTCGGGGTGGAACCGGGGAGCTGTTTTTT. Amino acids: CASSSRGGTGELFF. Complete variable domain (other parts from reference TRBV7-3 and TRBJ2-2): GAGVSQTPSNKVTEKGKYVELRCDPISGHTALYWYRQSLGQGPEFLIYFQGTGAADDSGLPNDRFFAVRPEGSVSTLKIQRTERGDSAVYLCASSSRGGTGELFFGEGSRLTVL.

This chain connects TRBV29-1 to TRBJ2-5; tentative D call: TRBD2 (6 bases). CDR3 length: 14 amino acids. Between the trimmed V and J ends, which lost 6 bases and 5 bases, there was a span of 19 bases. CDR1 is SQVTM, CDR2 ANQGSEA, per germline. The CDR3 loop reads CSVKGGAHRETQYF. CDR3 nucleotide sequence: TGCAGCGTCAAGGGAGGCGCGCACAGGGAGACCCAGTACTTC.

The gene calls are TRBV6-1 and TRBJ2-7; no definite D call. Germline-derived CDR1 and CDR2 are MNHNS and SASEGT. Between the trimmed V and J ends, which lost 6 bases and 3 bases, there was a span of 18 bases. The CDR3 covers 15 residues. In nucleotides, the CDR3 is TGTGCCAGCAGGGTATTGCAGACTTTCGACTACGAGCAGTACTTC. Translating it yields CASRVLQTFDYEQYF.

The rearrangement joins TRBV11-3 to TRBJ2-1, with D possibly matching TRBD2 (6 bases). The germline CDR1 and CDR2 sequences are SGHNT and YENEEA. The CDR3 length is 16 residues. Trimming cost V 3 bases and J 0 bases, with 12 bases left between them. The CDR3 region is CASSLRRDPSYNEQFF. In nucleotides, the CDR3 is TGTGCCAGCAGCTTGAGGAGGGACCCCTCCTACAATGAGCAGTTCTTC.

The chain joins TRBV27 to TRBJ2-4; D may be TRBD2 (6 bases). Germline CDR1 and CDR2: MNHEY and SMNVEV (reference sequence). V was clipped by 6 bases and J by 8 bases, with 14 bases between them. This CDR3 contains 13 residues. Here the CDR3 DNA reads TGTGCCAGCAGGCGGAGGCGGGAAGACATTCAGTACTTC. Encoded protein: CASRRRREDIQYF.

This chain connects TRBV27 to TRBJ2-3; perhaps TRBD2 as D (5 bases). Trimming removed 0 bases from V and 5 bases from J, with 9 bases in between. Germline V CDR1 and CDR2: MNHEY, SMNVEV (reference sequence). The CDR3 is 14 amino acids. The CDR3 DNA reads TGTGCCAGCAGTTTATCCCTGAGCGGAGATACGCAGTATTTT. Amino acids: CASSLSLSGDTQYF.

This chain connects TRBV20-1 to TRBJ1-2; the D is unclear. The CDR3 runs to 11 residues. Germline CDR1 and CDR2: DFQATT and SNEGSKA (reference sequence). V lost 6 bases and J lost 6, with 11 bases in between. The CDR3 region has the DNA TGCAGTGCGCCCCAGAATGATGGCTACACCTTC. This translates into CSAPQNDGYTF.

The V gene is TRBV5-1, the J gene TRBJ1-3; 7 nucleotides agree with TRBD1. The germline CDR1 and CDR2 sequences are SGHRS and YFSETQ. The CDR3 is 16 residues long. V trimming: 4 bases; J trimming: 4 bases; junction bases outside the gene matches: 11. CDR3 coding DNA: TGCGCCAGCAGCCCACCTGGTGGGACAGCCGGAAACACCATATATTTT. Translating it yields CASSPPGGTAGNTIYF. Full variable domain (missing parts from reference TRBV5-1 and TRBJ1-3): KAGVTQTPRYLIKTRGQQVTLSCSPISGHRSVSWYQQTPGQGLQFLFEYFSETQRNKGNFPGRFSGRQFSNSRSEMNVSTLELGDSALYLCASSPPGGTAGNTIYFGEGSWLTVV.

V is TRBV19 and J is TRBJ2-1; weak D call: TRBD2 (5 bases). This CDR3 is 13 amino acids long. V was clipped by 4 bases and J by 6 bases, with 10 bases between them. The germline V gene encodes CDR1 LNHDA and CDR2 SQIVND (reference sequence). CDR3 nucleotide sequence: TGTGCCAGTAGTACCCCCCGGGGCAATGAGCAGTTCTTC. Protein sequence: CASSTPRGNEQFF.

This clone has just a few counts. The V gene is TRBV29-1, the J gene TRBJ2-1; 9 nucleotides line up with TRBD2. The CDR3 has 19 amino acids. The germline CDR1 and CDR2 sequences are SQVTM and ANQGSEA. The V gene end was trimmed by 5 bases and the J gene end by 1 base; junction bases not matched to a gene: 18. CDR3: CSVRTPATSGRRSYNEQFF. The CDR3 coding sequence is TGCAGCGTTCGAACTCCGGCGACTAGCGGTCGACGGTCCTACAATGAGCAGTTCTTC.

As DNA, the CDR3 is TGTGCCAGCAGTACAGGGGTCGGAAACACCATATATTTT. Translated, it gives CASSTGVGNTIYF. The chain uses TRBV6-5 and TRBJ1-3, with 7 bases identical to TRBD1. The CDR3 contains 13 residues. Trimming cost V 5 bases and J 4 bases; bases outside gene matches: 2. Germline V CDR1 and CDR2: MNHEY, SVGAGI.

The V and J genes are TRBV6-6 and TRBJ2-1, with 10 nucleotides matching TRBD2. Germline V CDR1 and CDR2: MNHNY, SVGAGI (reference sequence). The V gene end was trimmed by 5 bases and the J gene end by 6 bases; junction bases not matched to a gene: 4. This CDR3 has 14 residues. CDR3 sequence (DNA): TGTGCCAGCAGTGAGCGGGAGGGCCGCAATGAGCAGTTCTTC. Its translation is CASSEREGRNEQFF.

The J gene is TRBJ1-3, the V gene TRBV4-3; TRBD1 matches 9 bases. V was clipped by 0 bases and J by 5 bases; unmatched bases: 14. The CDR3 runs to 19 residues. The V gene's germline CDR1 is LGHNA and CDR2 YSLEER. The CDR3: CASSQDPPRDRDGRNTIYF. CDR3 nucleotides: TGCGCCAGCAGCCAAGATCCCCCCCGGGACAGGGATGGAAGAAACACCATATATTTT.

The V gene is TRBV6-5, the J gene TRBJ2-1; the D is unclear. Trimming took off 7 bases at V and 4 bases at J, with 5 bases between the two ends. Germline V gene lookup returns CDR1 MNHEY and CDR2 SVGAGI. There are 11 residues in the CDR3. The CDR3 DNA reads TGTGCCAGCAAAGCTTACAATGAGCAGTTCTTC. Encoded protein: CASKAYNEQFF.

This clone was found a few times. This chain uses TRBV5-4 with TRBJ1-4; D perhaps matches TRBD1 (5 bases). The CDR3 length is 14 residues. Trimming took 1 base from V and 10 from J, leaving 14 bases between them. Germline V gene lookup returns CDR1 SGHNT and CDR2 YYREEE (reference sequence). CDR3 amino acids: CASSLKGRVRKLFF. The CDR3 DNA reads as TGTGCCAGCAGCTTGAAGGGCAGGGTACGAAAACTGTTTTTT.